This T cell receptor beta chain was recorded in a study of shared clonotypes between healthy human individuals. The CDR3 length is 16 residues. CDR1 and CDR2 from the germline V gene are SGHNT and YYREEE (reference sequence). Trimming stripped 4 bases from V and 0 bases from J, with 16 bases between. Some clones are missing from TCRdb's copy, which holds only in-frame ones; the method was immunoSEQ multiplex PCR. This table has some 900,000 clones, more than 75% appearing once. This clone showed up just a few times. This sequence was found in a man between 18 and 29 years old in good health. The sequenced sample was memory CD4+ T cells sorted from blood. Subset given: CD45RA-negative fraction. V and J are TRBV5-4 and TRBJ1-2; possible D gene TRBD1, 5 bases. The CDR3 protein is CASSLRDSVTNYGYTF. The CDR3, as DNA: TGTGCCAGCAGCCTCCGGGACTCAGTTACTAACTATGGCTACACCTTC. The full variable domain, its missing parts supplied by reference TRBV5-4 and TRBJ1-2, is ETGVTQSPTHLIKTRGQQVTLRCSSQSGHNTVSWYQQALGQGPQFIFQYYREEENGRGNFPPRFSGLQFPNYSSELNVNALELDDSALYLCASSLRDSVTNYGYTFGSGTRLTVV.